This T cell receptor beta chain came from a study of cytomegalovirus exposure and HLA in healthy donors. Germline CDR1 SGHNT, CDR2 YYREEE (reference sequence). The CDR3 spans 13 residues. Between the trimmed V and J ends, which lost 4 bases and 6 bases, there was a span of 14 bases. PCR primers comprised 60 Vbeta and 13 Jbeta primers. Assay: immunoSEQ multiplex PCR; the TCRdb copy retains only in-frame clones and omits some. The sample yields roughly 56,000 clones, roughly 86% seen once. This clone was counted once. Sequenced material: PBMCs. This chain uses TRBV5-4 with TRBJ2-7; the D is unclear. This receptor was identified in a man between 18 and 35 years old in good health and CMV-seronegative. CDR3 in DNA: TGTGCCAGCAGCCCCCTCCCTACGGGCGAGCAGTACTTC. This sequence encodes CASSPLPTGEQYF.